This T cell receptor beta chain was recorded in a study of response to subunit inactivated influenza vaccine. This clonotype showed up just a few times. The CDR3 runs 15 residues. After removal of 0 bases from V and 6 bases from J, the junction contained 8 bases not matched to a gene. Per germline, CDR1 SGHRS and CDR2 YFSETQ. One entry per CDR3 protein, called by TCRdb with MiXCR from the RT-PCR reads. Here the sample spans 500,000 to 600,000 distinct CDR3 sequences, 10% to 12% being singletons. The same data also contributed to another study, on T cells expressing NK-cell markers. From that report: As the method of synthesis, 5'RACE template switching with UMIs yielded TCR beta cDNA. According to the study, TCR beta repertoires originated from sorted CD3+CD56+NKG2C+, CD3+CD56+NKG2C- and CD3+CD56-NKG2C+ T cells. HCMV serostatus: seven of eight sequenced donors positive, one negative. The same clonotypes also predominated in the CD3+CD56-NKG2C+ fraction of four donors.

The receptor's source is a man aged 45-65 years who received an inactivated influenza vaccine. The sequenced sample was PBMCs from blood, obtained on the day of vaccination. The chain employs TRBV5-1 and TRBJ2-7; 8 bases line up with TRBD2. Here the CDR3 reads CASSLAGGPGAEQYF. The DNA for the CDR3 is TGCGCCAGCAGCTTGGCGGGAGGGCCTGGGGCCGAGCAGTACTTC.